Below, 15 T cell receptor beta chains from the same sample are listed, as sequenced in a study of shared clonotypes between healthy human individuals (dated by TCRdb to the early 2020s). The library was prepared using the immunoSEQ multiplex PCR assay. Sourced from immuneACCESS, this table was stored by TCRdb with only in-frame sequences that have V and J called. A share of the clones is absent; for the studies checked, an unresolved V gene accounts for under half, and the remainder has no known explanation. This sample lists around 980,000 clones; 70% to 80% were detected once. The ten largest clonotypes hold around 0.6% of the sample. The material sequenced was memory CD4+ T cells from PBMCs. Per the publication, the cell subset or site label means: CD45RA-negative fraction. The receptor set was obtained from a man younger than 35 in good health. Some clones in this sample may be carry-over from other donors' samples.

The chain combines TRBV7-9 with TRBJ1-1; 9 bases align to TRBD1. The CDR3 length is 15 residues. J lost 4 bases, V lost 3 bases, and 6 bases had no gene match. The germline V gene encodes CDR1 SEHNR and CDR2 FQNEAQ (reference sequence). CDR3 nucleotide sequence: TGTGCCAGCAGCTTCTCCGGGACAGGGCTCACTGAAGCTTTCTTT. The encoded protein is CASSFSGTGLTEAFF.

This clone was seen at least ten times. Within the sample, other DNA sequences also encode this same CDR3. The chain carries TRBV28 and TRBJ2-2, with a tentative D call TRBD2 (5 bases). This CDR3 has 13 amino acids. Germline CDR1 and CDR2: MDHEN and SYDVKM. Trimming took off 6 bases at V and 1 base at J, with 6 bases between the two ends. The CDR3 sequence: CASREGNTGELFF. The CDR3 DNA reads TGTGCCAGCAGAGAGGGGAACACCGGGGAGCTGTTTTTT.

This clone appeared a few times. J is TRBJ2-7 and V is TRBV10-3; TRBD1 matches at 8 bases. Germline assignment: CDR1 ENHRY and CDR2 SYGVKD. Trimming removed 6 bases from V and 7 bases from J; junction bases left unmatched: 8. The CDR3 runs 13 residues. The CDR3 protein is CAISPTGGREQYF. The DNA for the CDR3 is TGTGCCATCAGCCCAACAGGGGGGAGAGAGCAGTACTTC.

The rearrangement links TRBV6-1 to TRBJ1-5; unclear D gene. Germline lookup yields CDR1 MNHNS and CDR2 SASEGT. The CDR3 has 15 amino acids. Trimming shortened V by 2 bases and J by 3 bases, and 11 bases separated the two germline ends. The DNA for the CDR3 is TGTGCCAGCAGTGAAAGAGGGCTAGTCAATCAGCCCCAGCATTTT. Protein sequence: CASSERGLVNQPQHF.

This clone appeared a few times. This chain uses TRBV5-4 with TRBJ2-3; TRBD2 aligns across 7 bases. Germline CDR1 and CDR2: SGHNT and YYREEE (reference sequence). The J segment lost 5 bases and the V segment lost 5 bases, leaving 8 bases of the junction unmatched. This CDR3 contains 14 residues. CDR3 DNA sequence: TGTGCCAGCAGACGTGGGGGAGGGCAAGATACGCAGTATTTT. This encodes CASRRGGGQDTQYF.

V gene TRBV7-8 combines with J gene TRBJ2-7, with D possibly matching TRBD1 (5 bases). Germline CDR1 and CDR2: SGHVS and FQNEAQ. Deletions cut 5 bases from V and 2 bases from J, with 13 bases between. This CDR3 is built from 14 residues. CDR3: CASSPTRQTYEQYF. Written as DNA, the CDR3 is TGTGCCAGCAGCCCGACCCGACAGACCTACGAGCAGTACTTC.

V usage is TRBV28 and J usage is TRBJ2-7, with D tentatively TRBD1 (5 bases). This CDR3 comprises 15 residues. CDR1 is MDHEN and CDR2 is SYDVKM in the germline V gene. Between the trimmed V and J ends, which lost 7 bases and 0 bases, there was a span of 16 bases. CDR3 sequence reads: CASTAPGKSSYEQYF. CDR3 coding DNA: TGTGCCAGCACCGCTCCAGGGAAGAGCTCCTACGAGCAGTACTTC.

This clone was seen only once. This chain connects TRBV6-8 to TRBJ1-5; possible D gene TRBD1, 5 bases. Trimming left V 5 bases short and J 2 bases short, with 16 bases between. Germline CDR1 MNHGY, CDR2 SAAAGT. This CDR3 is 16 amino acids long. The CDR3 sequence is CASSASGRLGNQPQHF. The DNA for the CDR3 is TGTGCCAGCAGTGCCTCGGGACGACTGGGCAATCAGCCCCAGCATTTT.

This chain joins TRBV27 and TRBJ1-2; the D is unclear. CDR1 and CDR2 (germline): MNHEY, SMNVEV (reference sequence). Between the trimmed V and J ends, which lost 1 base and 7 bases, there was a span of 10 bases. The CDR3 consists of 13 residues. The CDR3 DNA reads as TGTGCCAGCAGTTTATTGGGGTTGGGTGGCTACACCTTC. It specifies CASSLLGLGGYTF.

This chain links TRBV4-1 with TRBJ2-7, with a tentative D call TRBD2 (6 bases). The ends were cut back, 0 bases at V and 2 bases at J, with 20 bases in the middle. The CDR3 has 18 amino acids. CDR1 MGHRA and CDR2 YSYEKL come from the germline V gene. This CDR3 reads CASSQDPLARLITYEQYF. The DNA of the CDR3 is TGCGCCAGCAGCCAAGATCCCCTAGCGAGACTAATTACCTACGAGCAGTACTTC.

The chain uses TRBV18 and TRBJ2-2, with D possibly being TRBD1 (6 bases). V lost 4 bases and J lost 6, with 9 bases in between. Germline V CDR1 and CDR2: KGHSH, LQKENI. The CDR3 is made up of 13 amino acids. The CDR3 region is CASSLRTAGELFF. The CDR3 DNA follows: TGTGCCAGCTCACTCCGGACAGCCGGGGAGCTGTTTTTT.

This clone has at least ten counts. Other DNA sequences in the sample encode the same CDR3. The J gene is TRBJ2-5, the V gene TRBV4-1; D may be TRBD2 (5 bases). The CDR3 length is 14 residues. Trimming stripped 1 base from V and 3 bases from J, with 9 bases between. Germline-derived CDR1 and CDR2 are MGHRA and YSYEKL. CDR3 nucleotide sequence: TGCGCCAGCAGCCAAGGGGGAGAAAAAGAGACCCAGTACTTC. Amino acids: CASSQGGEKETQYF.

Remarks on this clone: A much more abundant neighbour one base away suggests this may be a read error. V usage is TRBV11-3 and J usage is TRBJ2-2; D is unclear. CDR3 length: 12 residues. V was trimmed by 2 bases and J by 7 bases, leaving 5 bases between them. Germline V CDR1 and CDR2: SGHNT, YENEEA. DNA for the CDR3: TGTGCCAGCAGCTTAACGGACGGGGAGCTGTTTTTT. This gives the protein CASSLTDGELFF.

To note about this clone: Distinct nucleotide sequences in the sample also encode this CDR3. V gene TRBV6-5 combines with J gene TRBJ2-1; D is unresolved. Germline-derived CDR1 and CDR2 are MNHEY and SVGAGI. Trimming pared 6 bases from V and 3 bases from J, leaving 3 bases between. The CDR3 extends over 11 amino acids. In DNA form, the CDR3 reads TGTGCCAGCAGGCACTACAATGAGCAGTTCTTC. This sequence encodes CASRHYNEQFF.

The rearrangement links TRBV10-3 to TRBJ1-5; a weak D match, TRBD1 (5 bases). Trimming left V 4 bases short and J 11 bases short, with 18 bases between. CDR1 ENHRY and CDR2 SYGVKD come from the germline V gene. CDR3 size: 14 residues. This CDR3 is CAISAGTGAEAQHF. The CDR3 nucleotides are TGTGCCATCAGTGCCGGGACGGGCGCGGAGGCCCAGCATTTT.